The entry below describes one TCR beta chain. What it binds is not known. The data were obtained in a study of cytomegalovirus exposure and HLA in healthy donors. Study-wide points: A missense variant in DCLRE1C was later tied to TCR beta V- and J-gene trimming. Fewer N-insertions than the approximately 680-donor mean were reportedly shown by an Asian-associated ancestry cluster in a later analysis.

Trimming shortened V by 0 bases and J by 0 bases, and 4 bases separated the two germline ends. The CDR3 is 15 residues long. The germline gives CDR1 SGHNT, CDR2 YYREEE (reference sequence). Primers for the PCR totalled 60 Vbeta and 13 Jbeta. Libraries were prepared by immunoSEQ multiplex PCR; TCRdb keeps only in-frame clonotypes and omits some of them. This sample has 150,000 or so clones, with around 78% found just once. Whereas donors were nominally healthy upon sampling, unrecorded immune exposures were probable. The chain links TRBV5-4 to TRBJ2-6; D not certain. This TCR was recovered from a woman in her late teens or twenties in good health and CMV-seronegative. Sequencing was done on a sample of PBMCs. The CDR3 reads CASSLDSSGANVLTF. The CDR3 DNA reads TGTGCCAGCAGCTTGGACAGCTCTGGGGCCAACGTCCTGACTTTC.